This TCR beta chain was captured by sequencing in a study of blood T cell repertoires in COVID-19. Whole-study context: Sites in the United States, Italy and Spain provided acute and convalescent COVID-19 samples. Sample material is recorded as cDNA or gDNA derived from T cells, B-cell-depleted T cells, or PBMCs.

The CDR3 length is 14 residues. CDR1 and CDR2 from the germline V gene are SGHTA and FQGNSA. Trimming cost V 6 bases and J 1 base; bases outside gene matches: 0. TCRdb's table, derived via immunoSEQ multiplex PCR, lists solely in-frame clones and lacks some. Of 95,000 to 150,000 clones listed, 75% to 90% are singletons. The chain employs TRBV7-2 and TRBJ2-2; 9 positions agree with TRBD2. The sample taken for sequencing was peripheral blood. The sequence was collected from a man in his 70s with active or convalescent COVID-19. In DNA form, the CDR3 reads TGTGCCAGCAGGACTAGCGGGAACACCGGGGAGCTGTTTTTT. It specifies CASRTSGNTGELFF.